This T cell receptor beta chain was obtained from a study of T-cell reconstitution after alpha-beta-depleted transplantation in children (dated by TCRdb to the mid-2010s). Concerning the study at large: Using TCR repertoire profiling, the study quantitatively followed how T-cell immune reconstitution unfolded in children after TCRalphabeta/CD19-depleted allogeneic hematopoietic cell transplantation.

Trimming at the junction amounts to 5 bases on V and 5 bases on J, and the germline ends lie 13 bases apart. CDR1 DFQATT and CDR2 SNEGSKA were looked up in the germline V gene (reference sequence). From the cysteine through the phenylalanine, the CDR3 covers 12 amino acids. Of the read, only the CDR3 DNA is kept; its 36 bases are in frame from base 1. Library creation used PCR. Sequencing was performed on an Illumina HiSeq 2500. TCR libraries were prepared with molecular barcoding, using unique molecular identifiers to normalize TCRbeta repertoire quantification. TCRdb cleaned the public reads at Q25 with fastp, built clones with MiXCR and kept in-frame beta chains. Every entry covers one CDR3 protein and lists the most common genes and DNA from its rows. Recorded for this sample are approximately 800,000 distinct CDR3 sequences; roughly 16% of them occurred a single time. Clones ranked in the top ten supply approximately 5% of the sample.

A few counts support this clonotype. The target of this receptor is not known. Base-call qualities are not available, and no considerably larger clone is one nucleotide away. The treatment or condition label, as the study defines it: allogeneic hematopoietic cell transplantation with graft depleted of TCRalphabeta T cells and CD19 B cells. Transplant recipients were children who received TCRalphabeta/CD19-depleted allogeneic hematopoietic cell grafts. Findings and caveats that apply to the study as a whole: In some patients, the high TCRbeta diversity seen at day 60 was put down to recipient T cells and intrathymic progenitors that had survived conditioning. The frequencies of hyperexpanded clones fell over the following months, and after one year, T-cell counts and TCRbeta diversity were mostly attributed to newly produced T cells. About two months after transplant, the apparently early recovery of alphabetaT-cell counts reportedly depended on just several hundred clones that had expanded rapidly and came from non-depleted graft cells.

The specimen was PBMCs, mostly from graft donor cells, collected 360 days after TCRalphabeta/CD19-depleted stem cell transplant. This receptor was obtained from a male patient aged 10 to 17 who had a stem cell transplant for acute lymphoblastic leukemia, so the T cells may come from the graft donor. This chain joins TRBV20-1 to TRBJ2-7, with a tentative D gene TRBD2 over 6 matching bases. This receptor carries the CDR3 CSASREVHEQYF. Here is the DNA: TGCAGTGCTTCCAGGGAGGTCCACGAGCAGTACTTC.